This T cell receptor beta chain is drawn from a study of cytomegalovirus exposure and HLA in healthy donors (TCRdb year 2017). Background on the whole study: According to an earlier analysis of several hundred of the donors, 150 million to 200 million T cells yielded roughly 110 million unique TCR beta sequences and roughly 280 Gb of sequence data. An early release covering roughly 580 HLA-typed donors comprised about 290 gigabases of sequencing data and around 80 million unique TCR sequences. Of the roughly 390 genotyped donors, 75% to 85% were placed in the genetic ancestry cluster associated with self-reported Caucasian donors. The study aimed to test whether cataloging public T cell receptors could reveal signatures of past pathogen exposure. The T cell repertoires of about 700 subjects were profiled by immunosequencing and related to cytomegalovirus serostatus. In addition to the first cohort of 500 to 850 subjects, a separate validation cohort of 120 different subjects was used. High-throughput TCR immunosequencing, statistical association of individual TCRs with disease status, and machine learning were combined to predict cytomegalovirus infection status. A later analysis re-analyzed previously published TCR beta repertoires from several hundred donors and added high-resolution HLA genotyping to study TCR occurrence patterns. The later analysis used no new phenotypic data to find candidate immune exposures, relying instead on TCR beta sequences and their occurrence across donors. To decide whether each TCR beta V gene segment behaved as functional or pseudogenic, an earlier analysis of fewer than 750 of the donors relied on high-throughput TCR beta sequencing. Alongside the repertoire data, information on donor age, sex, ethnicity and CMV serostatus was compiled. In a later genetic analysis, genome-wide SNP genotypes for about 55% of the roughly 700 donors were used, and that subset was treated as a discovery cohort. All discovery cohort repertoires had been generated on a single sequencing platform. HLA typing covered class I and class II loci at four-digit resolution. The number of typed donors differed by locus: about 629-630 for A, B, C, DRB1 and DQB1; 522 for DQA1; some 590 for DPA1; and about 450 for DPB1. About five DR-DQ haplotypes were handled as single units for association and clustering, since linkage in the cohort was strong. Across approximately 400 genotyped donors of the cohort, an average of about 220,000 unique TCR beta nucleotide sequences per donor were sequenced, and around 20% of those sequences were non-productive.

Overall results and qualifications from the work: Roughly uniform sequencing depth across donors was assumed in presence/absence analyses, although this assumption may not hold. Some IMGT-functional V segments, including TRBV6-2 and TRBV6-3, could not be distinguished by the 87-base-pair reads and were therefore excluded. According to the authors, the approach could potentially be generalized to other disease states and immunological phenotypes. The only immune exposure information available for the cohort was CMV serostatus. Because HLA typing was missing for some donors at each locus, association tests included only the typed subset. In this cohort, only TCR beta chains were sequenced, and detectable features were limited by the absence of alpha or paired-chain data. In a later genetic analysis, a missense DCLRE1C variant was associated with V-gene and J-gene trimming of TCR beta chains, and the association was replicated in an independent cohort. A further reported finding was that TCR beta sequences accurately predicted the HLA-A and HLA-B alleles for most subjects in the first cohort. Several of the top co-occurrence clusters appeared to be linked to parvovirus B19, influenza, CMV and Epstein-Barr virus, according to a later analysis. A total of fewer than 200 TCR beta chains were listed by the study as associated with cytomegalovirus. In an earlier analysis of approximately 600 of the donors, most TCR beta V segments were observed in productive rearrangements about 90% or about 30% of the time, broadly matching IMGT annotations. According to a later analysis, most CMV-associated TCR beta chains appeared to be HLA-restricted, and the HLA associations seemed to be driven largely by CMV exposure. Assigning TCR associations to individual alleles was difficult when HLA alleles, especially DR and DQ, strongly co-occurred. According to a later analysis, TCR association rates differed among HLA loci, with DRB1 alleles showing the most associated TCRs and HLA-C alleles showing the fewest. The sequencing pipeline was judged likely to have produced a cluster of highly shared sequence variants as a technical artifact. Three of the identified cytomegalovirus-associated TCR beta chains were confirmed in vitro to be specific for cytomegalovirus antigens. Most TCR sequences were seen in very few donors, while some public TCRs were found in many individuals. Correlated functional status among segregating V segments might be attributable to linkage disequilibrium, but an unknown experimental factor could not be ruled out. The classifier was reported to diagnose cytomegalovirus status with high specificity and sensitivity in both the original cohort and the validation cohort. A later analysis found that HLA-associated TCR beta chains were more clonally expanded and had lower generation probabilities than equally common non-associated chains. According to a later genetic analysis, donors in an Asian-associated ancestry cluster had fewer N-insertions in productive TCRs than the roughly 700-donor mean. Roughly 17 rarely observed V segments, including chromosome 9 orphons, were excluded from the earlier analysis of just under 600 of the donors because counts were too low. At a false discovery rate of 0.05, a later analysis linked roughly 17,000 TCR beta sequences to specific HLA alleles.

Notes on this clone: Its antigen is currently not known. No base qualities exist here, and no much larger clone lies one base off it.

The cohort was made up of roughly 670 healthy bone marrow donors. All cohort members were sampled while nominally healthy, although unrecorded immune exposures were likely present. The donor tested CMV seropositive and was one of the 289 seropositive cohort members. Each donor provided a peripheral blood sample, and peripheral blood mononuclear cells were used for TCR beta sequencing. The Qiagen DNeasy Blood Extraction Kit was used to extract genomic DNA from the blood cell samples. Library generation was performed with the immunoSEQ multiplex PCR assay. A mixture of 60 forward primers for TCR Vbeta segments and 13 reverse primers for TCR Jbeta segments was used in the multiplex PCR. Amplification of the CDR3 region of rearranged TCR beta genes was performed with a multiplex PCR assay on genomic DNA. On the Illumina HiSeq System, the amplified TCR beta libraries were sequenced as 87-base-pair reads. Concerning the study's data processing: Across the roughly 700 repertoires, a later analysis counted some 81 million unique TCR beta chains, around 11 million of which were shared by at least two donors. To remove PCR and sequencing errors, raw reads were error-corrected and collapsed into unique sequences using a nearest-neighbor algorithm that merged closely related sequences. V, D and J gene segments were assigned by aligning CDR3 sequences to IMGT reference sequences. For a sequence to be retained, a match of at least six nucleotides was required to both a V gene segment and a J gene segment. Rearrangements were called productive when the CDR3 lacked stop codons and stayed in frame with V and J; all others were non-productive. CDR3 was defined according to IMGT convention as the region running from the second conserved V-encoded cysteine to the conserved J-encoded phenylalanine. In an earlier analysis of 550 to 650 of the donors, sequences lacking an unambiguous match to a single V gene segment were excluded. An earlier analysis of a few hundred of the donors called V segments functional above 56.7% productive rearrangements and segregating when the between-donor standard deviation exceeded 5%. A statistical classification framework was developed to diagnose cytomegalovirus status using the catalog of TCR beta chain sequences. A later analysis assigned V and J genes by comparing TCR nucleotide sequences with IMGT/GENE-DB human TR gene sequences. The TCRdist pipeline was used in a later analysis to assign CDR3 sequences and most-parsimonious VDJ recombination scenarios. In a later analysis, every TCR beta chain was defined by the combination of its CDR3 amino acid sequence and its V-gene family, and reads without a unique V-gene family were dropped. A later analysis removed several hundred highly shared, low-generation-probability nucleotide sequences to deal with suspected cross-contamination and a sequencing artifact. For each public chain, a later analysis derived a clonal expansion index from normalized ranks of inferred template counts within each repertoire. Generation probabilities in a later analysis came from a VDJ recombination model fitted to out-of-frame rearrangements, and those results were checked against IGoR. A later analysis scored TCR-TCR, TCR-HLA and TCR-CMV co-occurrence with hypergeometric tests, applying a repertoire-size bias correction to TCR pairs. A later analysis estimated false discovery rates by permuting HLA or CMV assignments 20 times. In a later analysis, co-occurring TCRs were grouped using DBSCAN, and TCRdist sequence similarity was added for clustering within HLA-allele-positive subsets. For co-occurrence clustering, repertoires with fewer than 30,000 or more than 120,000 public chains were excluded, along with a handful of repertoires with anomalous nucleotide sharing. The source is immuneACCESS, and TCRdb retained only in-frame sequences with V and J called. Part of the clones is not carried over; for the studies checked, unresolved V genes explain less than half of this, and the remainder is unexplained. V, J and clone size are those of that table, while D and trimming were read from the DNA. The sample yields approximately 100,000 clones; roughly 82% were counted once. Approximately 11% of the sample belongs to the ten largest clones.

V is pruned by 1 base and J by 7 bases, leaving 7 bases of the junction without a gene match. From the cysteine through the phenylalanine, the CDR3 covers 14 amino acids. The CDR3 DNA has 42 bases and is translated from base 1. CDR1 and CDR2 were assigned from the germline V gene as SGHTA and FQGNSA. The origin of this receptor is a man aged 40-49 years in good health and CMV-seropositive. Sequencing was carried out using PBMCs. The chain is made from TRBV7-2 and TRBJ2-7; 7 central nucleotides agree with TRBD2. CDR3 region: CASSLERGQREQYF. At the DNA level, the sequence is TGTGCCAGCAGCTTAGAGCGGGGTCAAAGAGAGCAGTACTTC.